The 10 T cell receptor beta chains presented below share a single source sample, sequenced in a study of cytomegalovirus exposure and HLA in healthy donors. The PCR made use of 60 Vbeta and 13 Jbeta primers. Assay used: immunoSEQ multiplex PCR; TCRdb lists only in-frame clones, some missing. This sample carries fewer than 150,000 clones, about 80% of them seen once, and the ten largest clones take 2% to 2.5%. The sequencing sample was made of PBMCs. These receptors were taken from a man aged 25-45 years in good health and CMV-seronegative.

This sequence joins TRBV7-9 and TRBJ2-5; tentative D call: TRBD2 (5 bases). Between the trimmed V and J ends, which lost 1 base and 5 bases, there was a span of 17 bases. The CDR3 length is 16 residues. Germline V gives CDR1 SEHNR, CDR2 FQNEAQ (reference sequence). The CDR3 DNA is TGTGCCAGCAGCTTAGGGAATAGCGTACAAGGGGAGACCCAGTACTTC. Amino acids: CASSLGNSVQGETQYF.

V and J are TRBV28 and TRBJ1-6; D unresolved. Germline V CDR1 and CDR2: MDHEN, SYDVKM. CDR3 size: 14 residues. The germline V and J ends were trimmed by 5 bases and 8 bases, with 13 bases remaining between them. The CDR3 sequence is CASSETRLDSPLHF. In DNA, the CDR3 is TGTGCCAGCAGTGAGACACGATTGGATTCACCCCTCCACTTT.

The rearrangement joins TRBV30 to TRBJ1-1; weak D call: TRBD1 (6 bases). The V end was cut by 4 bases, the J end by 1 base, with 22 bases between. Germline V gene sequence: CDR1 GTSNPN, CDR2 SVGIG (reference sequence). The CDR3 spans 17 residues. The CDR3 coding sequence is TGTGCCTGGAAGTTCCGCTGGGCGACAGGACCGAACACTGAAGCTTTCTTT. Translation: CAWKFRWATGPNTEAFF.

The chain links TRBV5-5 to TRBJ2-1; 7 bases match TRBD2. The CDR3 loop spans 16 amino acids. The germline CDR1 and CDR2 sequences are SGHKS and YYEKEE (reference sequence). Trimming at V came to 0 bases and at J to 4 bases, leaving 7 bases not matched to a gene. CDR3 residues: CASSLGDDGGYNEQFF. The CDR3 region has the DNA TGTGCCAGCAGCTTGGGGGACGACGGGGGGTACAATGAGCAGTTCTTC.

The chain combines TRBV7-6 with TRBJ2-1, with 7 bases identical to TRBD2. Germline CDR1 is SGHVS and CDR2 is FNYEAQ. Germline trimming cut 1 base from V and 4 bases from J; bases unmatched to any gene: 16. The CDR3 has 19 amino acids. The CDR3 spells CASSLVVRETGVTYNEQFF. The CDR3 DNA reads TGTGCCAGCAGCTTAGTGGTGCGGGAGACGGGGGTAACTTACAATGAGCAGTTCTTC.

The table lists this clone with a few counts. V gene TRBV4-1 combines with J gene TRBJ2-7; perhaps TRBD1 as D (5 bases). Germline lookup yields CDR1 MGHRA and CDR2 YSYEKL. The V end lost 0 bases, the J end lost 4 bases, and 28 bases lay between the germline ends. The CDR3 extends over 20 amino acids. DNA for the CDR3: TGCGCCAGCAGCCAAGACAGGACACCTACTCGCGTCCCGACCCCATACGAGCAGTACTTC. Protein: CASSQDRTPTRVPTPYEQYF.

The CDR3, as DNA: TGTGCCAGCAGGGGGGACAGGGTACGGGATACGCAGTATTTT. It encodes CASRGDRVRDTQYF. V is TRBV2 and J is TRBJ2-3; 9 bases match TRBD1. This CDR3 contains 14 residues. CDR1 and CDR2 from the germline V gene are SNHLY and FYNNEI. With V trimmed by 6 bases and J by 6 bases, 7 bases remained unmatched.

The genes are TRBV5-1 and TRBJ2-1; TRBD2 aligns across 12 bases. The J segment lost 4 bases and the V segment lost 2 bases, leaving 4 bases of the junction unmatched. The CDR3 loop spans 16 amino acids. Germline V CDR1 and CDR2: SGHRS, YFSETQ. CDR3 sequence reads: CASSLGLAGPYNEQFF. The CDR3 nucleotides are TGCGCCAGCAGCTTAGGACTAGCGGGACCGTACAATGAGCAGTTCTTC.

This clone showed up just once. Here the CDR3 DNA reads TGTGCCACCAGCAGGGGACAGTCCCAGCCCCAGCATTTT. The encoded protein is CATSRGQSQPQHF. J is TRBJ1-5 and V is TRBV15; 7 bases match TRBD1. The CDR3 totals 13 residues. CDR1 is LNHNV and CDR2 is YYDKDF in the germline V gene (reference sequence). The trim removed 3 bases at V and 7 bases at J, leaving 3 bases unmatched.

The chain employs TRBV2 and TRBJ2-7; 7 nucleotides match TRBD1. Germline CDR1 reads SNHLY; CDR2 reads FYNNEI. Trimming at V came to 6 bases and at J to 2 bases, leaving 7 bases not matched to a gene. The CDR3 totals 14 residues. The CDR3 spells CASRTGTATYEQYF. The CDR3 nucleotides read TGTGCCAGCAGGACCGGGACAGCTACCTACGAGCAGTACTTC.